The rows below give T cell receptor beta chains drawn from one sample of a study of shared T cell receptors in the human thymus. Measured with immunoSEQ multiplex PCR; TCRdb has only the in-frame clones, and not every one. The table shows fewer than 700,000 clones, with 70% to 90% occurring only once. This sample also belongs to another study, concerning human thymus T cells.

Input material: thymocytes. All receptors derive from a boy in the first two years of life with a congenital heart defect. The CDR3 runs from the conserved cysteine through the conserved F or W. The D gene is left open where the match is weak. Clone size is not always given. Where it is, it says once, few, many or a class for expanded clones.

CDR3aa	CDR3nt	j_gene	abundance	d_gene	v_gene
CAWSGGASSYEQYF	TGTGCCTGGAGTGGCGGGGCTAGCTCCTACGAGCAGTACTTC	TRBJ2-7	NA	NA	TRBV30
CASSQDRGDRTYEQYF	TGCGCCAGCAGCCAAGATCGGGGGGACCGAACCTACGAGCAGTACTTC	TRBJ2-7	NA	TRBD2	TRBV4-3
CASSLYIGLAGEVEQFF	TGCGCCAGCAGCTTGTACATCGGACTAGCGGGAGAGGTGGAGCAGTTCTTC	TRBJ2-1	NA	TRBD2	TRBV5-1
CASSSGTGAMETQYF	TGTGCCAGCAGCTCCGGGACAGGGGCCATGGAGACCCAGTACTTC	TRBJ2-5	NA	TRBD1	TRBV7-6
CASSHHTGSEQYF	TGCGCCAGCAGCCATCACACAGGGTCCGAGCAGTACTTC	TRBJ2-7	NA	NA	TRBV4-1
CASSFISAGVRYNEQFF	TGCGCCAGCAGCTTTATCTCGGCGGGAGTGAGGTACAATGAGCAGTTCTTC	TRBJ2-1	NA	TRBD2	TRBV5-1
CASSPLGVFQETQYF	TGTGCCAGCTCACCTCTGGGAGTTTTCCAAGAGACCCAGTACTTC	TRBJ2-5	NA	NA	TRBV18
CASSYERDRGMNTEAFF	TGTGCCAGCAGCTACGAACGGGACAGGGGAATGAACACTGAAGCTTTCTTT	TRBJ1-1	NA	TRBD1	TRBV5-6
CASSFSGKGTDTQYF	TGTGCCAGCAGCTTCAGCGGGAAAGGTACAGATACGCAGTATTTT	TRBJ2-3	NA	TRBD2	TRBV11-2
CASSISSGNLHEQFF	TGTGCCAGTAGTATAAGTAGCGGGAATCTTCATGAGCAGTTCTTC	TRBJ2-1	NA	TRBD2	TRBV19
CASSTPGQNYGYTF	TGTGCCAGCAGCACACCGGGACAGAACTATGGCTACACCTTC	TRBJ1-2	NA	TRBD1	TRBV9
CASSPTGSLYSYEQYF	TGTGCCAGCAGCCCGACAGGTAGCCTTTACTCCTACGAGCAGTACTTC	TRBJ2-7	NA	NA	TRBV4-2
CASSQEDSGTSGRPSTGELFF	TGCGCCAGCAGCCAAGAGGACTCCGGGACTAGCGGGAGGCCATCCACCGGGGAGCTGTTTTTT	TRBJ2-2	NA	TRBD2	TRBV4-3
CASSPDRGQYEQYF	TGTGCCAGCAGCCCCGACAGGGGGCAGTACGAGCAGTACTTC	TRBJ2-7	once	TRBD1	TRBV5-4
CASSPLTGGGNGYTF	TGTGCCAGCTCGCCCCTAACTGGAGGGGGCAATGGCTACACCTTC	TRBJ1-2	NA	TRBD1	TRBV18
CASSLHQRTGELFF	TGTGCCAGCAGTTTACACCAGAGGACCGGGGAGCTGTTTTTT	TRBJ2-2	NA	NA	TRBV27
CASSLRGQIAYEQYF	TGTGCCAGCAGCTTGCGGGGACAGATTGCCTACGAGCAGTACTTC	TRBJ2-7	NA	TRBD1	TRBV5-4
CASSPNRFNQPQHF	TGTGCCAGCAGCCCTAACAGGTTCAATCAGCCCCAGCATTTT	TRBJ1-5	NA	NA	TRBV28
CASSPRKLEAGANVLTF	TGCGCCAGCAGCCCACGTAAGTTAGAGGCTGGGGCCAACGTCCTGACTTTC	TRBJ2-6	NA	NA	TRBV4-1
CASSEASGEGLYEQYF	TGTGCCAGCAGTGAAGCGTCGGGGGAGGGCCTCTACGAGCAGTACTTC	TRBJ2-7	NA	TRBD2	TRBV2
CAWSVLPPLAGVFRETQYF	TGTGCCTGGAGTGTCCTCCCCCCTCTAGCGGGAGTGTTTAGGGAGACCCAGTACTTC	TRBJ2-5	NA	TRBD2	TRBV30
CASSEARDRTTYEQYF	TGTGCCAGCAGTGAAGCTCGGGACAGGACAACCTACGAGCAGTACTTC	TRBJ2-7	NA	TRBD1	TRBV6-1
CASSQVKELAGVEQFF	TGTGCCAGCAGCCAAGTGAAAGAACTAGCGGGAGTTGAGCAGTTCTTC	TRBJ2-1	NA	TRBD2	TRBV4-2
CASSLRGDRSDEKLFF	TGTGCCAGCAGTTTAAGGGGGGACAGGTCGGATGAAAAACTGTTTTTT	TRBJ1-4	once	TRBD1	TRBV27
CASSLESGYGYTF	TGTGCCAGCAGCTTAGAGTCCGGCTATGGCTACACCTTC	TRBJ1-2	NA	NA	TRBV7-2
CASSPLDSPAYEQYF	TGTGCCAGCAGTCCCTTGGACTCTCCAGCCTACGAGCAGTACTTC	TRBJ2-7	NA	NA	TRBV6-6
CASRRETGLHLSGANVLTF	TGTGCCAGCCGCAGGGAGACAGGGCTCCATCTTTCTGGGGCCAACGTCCTGACTTTC	TRBJ2-6	once	TRBD1	TRBV27
CASSISRGGDTEAFF	TGTGCCAGCAGCATATCCCGCGGGGGCGACACTGAAGCTTTCTTT	TRBJ1-1	NA	NA	TRBV11-2
CASSPASGIIHEQYF	TGTGCCAGCAGCCCAGCTAGCGGGATTATCCACGAGCAGTACTTC	TRBJ2-7	NA	TRBD2	TRBV14
CASSCGTGGYTGELFF	TGTGCCAGCAGCTGCGGGACAGGGGGTTACACCGGGGAGCTGTTTTTT	TRBJ2-2	NA	TRBD1	TRBV5-6
CASRTSGRAETQYF	TGTGCCAGCAGGACTAGCGGGAGGGCGGAGACCCAGTACTTC	TRBJ2-5	NA	TRBD2	TRBV27
CASSLEVSSYEQYF	TGTGCCAGCAGCTTAGAAGTCAGCTCCTACGAGCAGTACTTC	TRBJ2-7	NA	NA	TRBV11-2
CASSLGATYEQYF	TGTGCCAGCAGCCTAGGGGCTACCTACGAGCAGTACTTC	TRBJ2-7	NA	NA	TRBV14
CASKIGTSGYNEQFF	TGTGCCAGCAAAATTGGGACTAGCGGCTACAATGAGCAGTTCTTC	TRBJ2-1	NA	TRBD2	TRBV6-5
CASSLVWPRYLHEQYF	TGTGCCAGCAGCTTAGTTTGGCCTAGATATCTCCACGAGCAGTACTTC	TRBJ2-7	once	NA	TRBV7-2
CASSTRGVPSMNTEAFF	TGTGCCAGCTCGACCCGCGGGGTGCCTTCGATGAACACTGAAGCTTTCTTT	TRBJ1-1	once	NA	TRBV18
CAWSVWEPWGGEQYF	TGTGCCTGGAGTGTGTGGGAGCCATGGGGGGGAGAGCAGTACTTC	TRBJ2-7	NA	TRBD2	TRBV30
CASNRTDRVNQPQHF	TGTGCCAGTAACCGAACCGACAGGGTCAATCAGCCCCAGCATTTT	TRBJ1-5	NA	TRBD1	TRBV19
CASSLSGANQPQHF	TGTGCCAGCAGCTTATCAGGCGCCAATCAGCCCCAGCATTTT	TRBJ1-5	NA	NA	TRBV7-2
CASSFLRREGLRHEQYF	TGTGCCAGCAGCTTCTTGAGGCGGGAGGGCCTCAGACACGAGCAGTACTTC	TRBJ2-7	once	TRBD2	TRBV5-5
CASSYIIPGLAGVGAYEQYF	TGTGCCAGCAGTTACATCATCCCGGGACTAGCGGGAGTGGGGGCCTACGAGCAGTACTTC	TRBJ2-7	NA	TRBD2	TRBV28